The sequence of this T cell receptor beta chain was determined in a study of control samples from healthy donors and cancer patients. The CDR3 length is 13 residues. V was cut by 6 bases and J by 2 bases, with 10 bases left in between. Profiled with immunoSEQ multiplex PCR; TCRdb holds only in-frame clones, not every one. The top ten clones hold approximately 2.3% of a sample with about 52,000 clones, 90% to 95% of them seen once. The V gene is TRBV12-3 or TRBV12-4, the J gene TRBJ1-2; tentative D call: TRBD1 (5 bases). Material: blood. This sequence was found in a man under 40 in good health. DNA of the CDR3: TGTGCCAGCAGAACGGGGGGGAACTATGGCTACACCTTC. Encoded protein: CASRTGGNYGYTF.